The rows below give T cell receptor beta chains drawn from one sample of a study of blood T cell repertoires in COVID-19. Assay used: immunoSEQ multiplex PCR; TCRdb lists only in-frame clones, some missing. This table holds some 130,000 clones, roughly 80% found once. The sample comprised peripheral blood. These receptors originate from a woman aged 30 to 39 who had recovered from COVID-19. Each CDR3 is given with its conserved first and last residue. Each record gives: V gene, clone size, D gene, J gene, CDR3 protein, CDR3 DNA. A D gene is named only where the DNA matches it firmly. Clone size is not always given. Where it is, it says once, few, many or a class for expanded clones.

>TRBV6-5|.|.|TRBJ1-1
CASSQGRVNTEAFF
TGTGCCAGCAGTCAGGGGCGGGTGAACACTGAAGCTTTCTTT
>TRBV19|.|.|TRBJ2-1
CASSMQGYNEQFF
TGTGCCAGTAGTATGCAGGGTTACAATGAGCAGTTCTTC
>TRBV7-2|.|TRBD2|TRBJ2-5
CASSLEASGSGETQYF
TGTGCCAGCAGCTTAGAAGCTAGCGGTTCGGGGGAGACCCAGTACTTC
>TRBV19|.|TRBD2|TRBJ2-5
CASSISLAGGQETQYF
TGTGCCAGTAGTATATCCCTAGCGGGGGGGCAAGAGACCCAGTACTTC
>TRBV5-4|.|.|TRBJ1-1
CASSDRQMGAFF
TGTGCCAGCAGCGACAGACAGATGGGAGCTTTCTTT
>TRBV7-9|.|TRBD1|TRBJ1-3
CASSLTTGEVIYF
TGTGCCAGCAGCTTAACTACAGGGGAGGTCATATATTTT
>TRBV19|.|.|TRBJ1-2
CASSIGAGSNYGYTF
TGTGCCAGTAGTATAGGGGCAGGTTCTAACTATGGCTACACCTTC
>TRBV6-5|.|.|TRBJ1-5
CASRSRADQPQHF
TGTGCCAGCAGGTCTAGAGCGGATCAGCCCCAGCATTTT
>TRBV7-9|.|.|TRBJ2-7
CATSDSPYEQYF
TGTGCCACCTCGGACAGTCCATACGAGCAGTACTTC
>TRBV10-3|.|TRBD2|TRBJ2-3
CAIRGFEAGGGTDTQYF
TGTGCCATCAGAGGGTTTGAGGCGGGAGGCGGCACAGATACGCAGTATTTT
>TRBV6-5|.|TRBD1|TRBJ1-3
CASSRQGRNTIYF
TGTGCCAGCAGCAGACAGGGTCGAAACACCATATATTTT
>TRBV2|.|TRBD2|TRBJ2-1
CASSDGLAGNYNEQFF
TGTGCCAGCAGTGATGGGCTAGCGGGGAACTACAATGAGCAGTTCTTC
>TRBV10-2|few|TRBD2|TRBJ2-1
CASSEGLAGWAPLEQFF
TGCGCCAGCAGCGAAGGACTAGCGGGATGGGCCCCACTTGAGCAGTTCTTC
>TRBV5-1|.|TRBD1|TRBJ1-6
CASSLTGQDNSPLHF
TGCGCCAGCAGCTTGACGGGACAGGATAATTCACCCCTCCACTTT
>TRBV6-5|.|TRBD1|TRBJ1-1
CASSQGAYTEAFF
TGTGCCAGCAGCCAGGGGGCGTACACTGAAGCTTTCTTT
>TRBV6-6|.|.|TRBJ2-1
CASSQRPPGRPYNEQFF
TGTGCCAGCAGTCAACGTCCCCCAGGGCGGCCCTACAATGAGCAGTTCTTC
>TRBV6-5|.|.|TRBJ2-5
CASGNRFQETQYF
TGTGCCAGCGGAAACAGGTTCCAAGAGACCCAGTACTTC
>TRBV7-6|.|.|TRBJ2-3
CASSSGGSGDTQYF
TGTGCCAGCAGCTCTGGTGGGAGCGGAGATACGCAGTATTTT
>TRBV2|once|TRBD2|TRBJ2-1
CAVGRTSVNEQFF
TGTGCCGTTGGACGGACTAGCGTTAATGAGCAGTTCTTC
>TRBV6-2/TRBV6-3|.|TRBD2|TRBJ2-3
CASSYLRTSGSADTQYF
TGTGCCAGCAGTTACCTAAGGACTAGCGGGAGCGCAGATACGCAGTATTTT
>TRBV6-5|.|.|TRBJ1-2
CASSGVRYGYTF
TGTGCCAGCAGCGGGGTTCGCTATGGCTACACCTTC
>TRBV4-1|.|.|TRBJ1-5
CASSQDDQGTQPQHF
TGCGCCAGCAGCCAAGATGATCAGGGGACCCAGCCCCAGCATTTT
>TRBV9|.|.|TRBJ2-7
CASSVGEIPYEQYF
TGTGCCAGCAGCGTAGGGGAGATACCCTACGAGCAGTACTTC
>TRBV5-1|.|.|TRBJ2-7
CASSLATGIVRYEQYF
TGCGCCAGCAGCTTGGCTACAGGGATAGTTCGATACGAGCAGTACTTC
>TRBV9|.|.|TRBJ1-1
CASSAIGNTEAFF
TGTGCCAGCAGCGCCATCGGGAACACTGAAGCTTTCTTT
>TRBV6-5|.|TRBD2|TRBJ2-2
CASKGGRVTGELFF
TGTGCCAGCAAGGGCGGGAGGGTCACCGGGGAGCTGTTTTTT
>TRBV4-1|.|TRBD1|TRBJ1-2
CASSQEVRGNYGYTF
TGCGCCAGCAGCCAAGAGGTCAGGGGGAACTATGGCTACACCTTC
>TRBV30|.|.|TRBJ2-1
CAWSLQGYNEQFF
TGTGCCTGGAGTTTACAGGGTTACAATGAGCAGTTCTTC
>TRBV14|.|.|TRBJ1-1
CASSQDAGLNTEAFF
TGTGCCAGCAGCCAAGATGCAGGGCTGAACACTGAAGCTTTCTTT
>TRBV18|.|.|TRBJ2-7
CASSPPLGSSYEQYF
TGTGCCAGCTCACCACCCCTGGGCAGTTCCTACGAGCAGTACTTC
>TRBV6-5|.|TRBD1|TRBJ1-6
CASRGTGNSPLHF
TGTGCCAGCAGGGGGACAGGGAATTCACCCCTCCACTTT
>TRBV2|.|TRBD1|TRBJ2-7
CASRRGLGGNYEQYF
TGTGCCAGCAGGAGGGGGCTAGGAGGTAACTACGAGCAGTACTTC
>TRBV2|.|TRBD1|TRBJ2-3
CASSPTGGSTDTQYF
TGTGCCAGCAGTCCCACAGGGGGCAGCACAGATACGCAGTATTTT
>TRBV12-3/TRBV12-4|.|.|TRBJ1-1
CASTMNTEAFF
TGTGCCAGCACCATGAACACTGAAGCTTTCTTT
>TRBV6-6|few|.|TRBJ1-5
CASSRAEGGNQPQHF
TGTGCCAGCAGTCGTGCAGAGGGGGGCAATCAGCCCCAGCATTTT
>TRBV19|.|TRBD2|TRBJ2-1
CASSLLAGTLDEQFF
TGTGCCAGTAGTTTACTAGCGGGAACGCTCGATGAGCAGTTCTTC
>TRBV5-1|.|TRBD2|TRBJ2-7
CASSLGGLAGVPYEQYF
TGCGCCAGCAGCTTGGGGGGACTAGCGGGAGTCCCCTACGAGCAGTACTTC
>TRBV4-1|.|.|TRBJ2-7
CASSQGRDSYEQYF
TGCGCCAGCAGCCAAGGCAGGGATAGCTACGAGCAGTACTTC
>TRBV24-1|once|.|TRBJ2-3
CATSPTGGTDTQYF
TGTGCCACCAGTCCCACGGGGGGCACAGATACGCAGTATTTT
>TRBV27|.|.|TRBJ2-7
CASSTAYEQYF
TGTGCCAGCAGTACGGCCTACGAGCAGTACTTC
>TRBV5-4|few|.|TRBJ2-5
CASSLGRAGPTETQYF
TGTGCCAGCAGCTTGGGGCGGGCCGGACCAACGGAGACCCAGTACTTC
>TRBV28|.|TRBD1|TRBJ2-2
CASSSTGTNTGELFF
TGTGCCAGCAGTTCGACAGGGACGAACACCGGGGAGCTGTTTTTT
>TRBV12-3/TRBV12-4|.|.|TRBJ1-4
CASSLAYEKLFF
TGTGCCAGCAGTTTAGCCTATGAAAAACTGTTTTTT
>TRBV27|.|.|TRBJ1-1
CASSLRGPTEAFF
TGTGCCAGCAGCCTCAGGGGTCCCACTGAAGCTTTCTTT
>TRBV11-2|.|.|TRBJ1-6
CASSLDAEFNSPLHF
TGTGCCAGCAGCTTAGACGCGGAGTTTAATTCACCCCTCCACTTT
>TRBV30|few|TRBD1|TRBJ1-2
CAWSRTGYDYGYTF
TGTGCCTGGAGTCGGACAGGTTATGACTATGGCTACACCTTC
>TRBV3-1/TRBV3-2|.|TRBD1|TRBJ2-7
CASSSGQGGQYF
TGTGCCAGCAGCTCTGGACAGGGCGGGCAGTACTTC
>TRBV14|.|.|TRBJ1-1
CASSQGYRDGVNTEAFF
TGTGCCAGCAGCCAAGGGTACCGGGATGGGGTTAACACTGAAGCTTTCTTT
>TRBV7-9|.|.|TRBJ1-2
CASSSPEGGYGYTF
TGTGCCAGCAGCTCACCGGAAGGCGGTTATGGCTACACCTTC
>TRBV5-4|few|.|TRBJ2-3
CASSLATGPSTDTQYF
TGTGCCAGCAGCTTGGCCACAGGGCCTAGCACAGATACGCAGTATTTT
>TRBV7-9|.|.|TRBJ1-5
CASSSETEYPQPQHF
TGTGCCAGCAGCTCCGAGACAGAATACCCTCAGCCCCAGCATTTT
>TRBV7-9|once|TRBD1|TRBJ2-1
CASSGDRGLVGVNEQFF
TGTGCCAGCAGCGGGGACAGGGGACTGGTGGGAGTTAATGAGCAGTTCTTC
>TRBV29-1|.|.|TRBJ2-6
CSVAGQFSGANVLTF
TGCAGCGTCGCCGGACAGTTCTCTGGGGCCAACGTCCTGACTTTC
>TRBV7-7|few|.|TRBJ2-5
CASSLGASMVETQYF
TGTGCTAGCAGCTTAGGGGCTAGCATGGTAGAGACCCAGTACTTC
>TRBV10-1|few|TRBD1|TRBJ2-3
CASTPGQKTDTQYF
TGCGCCAGCACCCCGGGACAGAAAACAGATACGCAGTATTTT
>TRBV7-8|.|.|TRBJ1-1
CASSRPPGTENTEAFF
TGTGCCAGCAGCCGTCCGCCGGGAACAGAGAACACTGAAGCTTTCTTT
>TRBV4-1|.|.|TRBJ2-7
CASSQGAREQYF
TGCGCCAGCAGCCAAGGGGCTCGAGAGCAGTACTTC
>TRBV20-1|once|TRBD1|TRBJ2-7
CSASPGQGAVQYF
TGCAGTGCTAGTCCCGGACAGGGGGCCGTGCAGTACTTC
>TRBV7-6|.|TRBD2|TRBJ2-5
CASSLVGGDLVARDF
TGTGCCAGCAGCTTAGTGGGGGGGGACCTAGTGGCCCGAGACTTC
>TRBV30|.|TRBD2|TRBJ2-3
CAWILAGGVADTQYF
TGTGCCTGGATCTTGGCCGGGGGGGTGGCAGATACGCAGTATTTT